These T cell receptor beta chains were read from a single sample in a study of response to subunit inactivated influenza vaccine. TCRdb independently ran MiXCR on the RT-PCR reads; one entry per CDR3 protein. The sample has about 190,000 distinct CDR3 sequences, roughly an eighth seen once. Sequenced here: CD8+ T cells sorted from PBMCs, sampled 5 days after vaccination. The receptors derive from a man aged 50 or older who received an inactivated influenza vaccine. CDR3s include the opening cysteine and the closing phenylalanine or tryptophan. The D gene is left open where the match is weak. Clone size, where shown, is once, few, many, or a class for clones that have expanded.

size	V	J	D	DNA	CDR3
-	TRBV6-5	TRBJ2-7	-	TGTGCCAGCAGTCACCAACAGGGTTCCTACGAGCAGTACTTC	CASSHQQGSYEQYF
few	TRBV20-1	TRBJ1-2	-	TGCAGTGCTAGAGATCTTTTGCAACGAACTGCTAACTATGGCTACACCTTC	CSARDLLQRTANYGYTF
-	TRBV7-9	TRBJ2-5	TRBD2	TGTGCCAGCAGCTCACTAGCGGGAGGGCTTGGGACCCAGTACTTC	CASSSLAGGLGTQYF
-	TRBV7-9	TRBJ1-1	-	TGTGCCAGCAGCTTTTCTTTGAACACTGAAGCTTTCTTT	CASSFSLNTEAFF
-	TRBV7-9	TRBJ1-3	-	TGTGCCAGCAGCCCCGGACCGTCCTCTGGAAACACCATATATTTT	CASSPGPSSGNTIYF
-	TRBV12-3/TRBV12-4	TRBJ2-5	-	TGTGCCAGCAGTTTAATCCGGGTAGAGACCCAGTACTTC	CASSLIRVETQYF
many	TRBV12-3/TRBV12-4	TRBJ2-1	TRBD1	TGTGCCAGCAGCCCAACCGGGGGACAGGGGTACAATGAGCAGTTCTTC	CASSPTGGQGYNEQFF
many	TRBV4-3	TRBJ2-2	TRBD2	TGCGCCAGCAGCCACCCGGGACTAGCGGGGGCGAACGGGGAGCTGTTTTTT	CASSHPGLAGANGELFF
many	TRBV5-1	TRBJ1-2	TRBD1	TGCGCCAGCAGCTTGCTCTCTTCCGGGACAGGGGATGGCTACACCTTC	CASSLLSSGTGDGYTF
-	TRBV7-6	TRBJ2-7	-	TGTGCCAGCAGCTTAACGGCGGGTAGCTCCTACGAGCAGTACTTC	CASSLTAGSSYEQYF
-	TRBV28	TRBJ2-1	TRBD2	TGTGCCAGCAGTTTTCGAGCGGGGGGCCGCAATGAGCAGCTCTTC	CASSFRAGGRNEQLF
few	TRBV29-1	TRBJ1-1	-	TGCAGCGTAGTCATCCCGGGGGAGACTGAAGCTTTCTTT	CSVVIPGETEAFF
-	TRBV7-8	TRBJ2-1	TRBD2	TGTGCCAGCAGCATACCTCGCAAGATTGAGCGGGGGGGAGGGTACAATGAGCAGTTCTTC	CASSIPRKIERGGGYNEQFF
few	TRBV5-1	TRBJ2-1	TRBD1	TGCGCCAGCAGCTCACTAACAGGGGTACCCTACAATGAGCAGTTCTTC	CASSSLTGVPYNEQFF
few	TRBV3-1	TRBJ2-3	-	TGTGCCAGCAGCCAAGAGGAGCAGGGAGGAGGCACAGATACGCAGTATTTT	CASSQEEQGGGTDTQYF
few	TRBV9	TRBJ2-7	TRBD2	TGTGCCAGCAGCGTAGAGGCTAGCGGGAGGGGGGAGCAGTACTTC	CASSVEASGRGEQYF
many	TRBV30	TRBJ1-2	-	TGTGCCTGGAGTGTATGGGGTGTCGACGGCTACACCTTC	CAWSVWGVDGYTF
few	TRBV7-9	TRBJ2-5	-	TGTGCCAGCAGGTCTATAGCGATTGCCCAAGAGACCCAGTACTTC	CASRSIAIAQETQYF
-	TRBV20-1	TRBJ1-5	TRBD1	TGCAGTGCTTTCGGACAGGGGGAAATTAGGATACCCTATCAGCCCCAGCATTTT	CSAFGQGEIRIPYQPQHF
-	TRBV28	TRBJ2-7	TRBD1	TGTGCCAGCAGTTCTCCTGAAGACAGGGAATACTCCTACGAGCAGTACTTC	CASSSPEDREYSYEQYF
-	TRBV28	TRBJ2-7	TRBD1	TGTGCCAGCAGTACACAGGGGCGAGAGCAGTACTTC	CASSTQGREQYF
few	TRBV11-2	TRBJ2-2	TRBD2	TGTGCCAGCAGCTTAGAATTTTTGGCTAGCGGGTTGACCGGGGAGCTGTTTTTT	CASSLEFLASGLTGELFF
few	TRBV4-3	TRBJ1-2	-	TGCGCCAGCAGCCAATTAGCAGGGACTTCATTTAACTATGGCTACACCTTC	CASSQLAGTSFNYGYTF
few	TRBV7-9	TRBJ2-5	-	TGTGCCAGCAGCAAGGGAAATCAAGAGACCCAGTACTTC	CASSKGNQETQYF
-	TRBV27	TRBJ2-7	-	TGTGCCAGCAGTTTCGGGCTAGAGGGCGAGCAGTACTTC	CASSFGLEGEQYF
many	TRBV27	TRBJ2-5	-	TGTGCCAGCAGTTTATTGGGATCAGGGGAGACCCAGTACTTC	CASSLLGSGETQYF
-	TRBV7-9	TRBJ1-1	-	TGTGCCACCGGGTTCGCTGAAGCTTTCTTT	CATGFAEAFF
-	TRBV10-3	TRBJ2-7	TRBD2	TGTGCCATCAGTGATGCTAGCGGGGAGCAGTACTTC	CAISDASGEQYF
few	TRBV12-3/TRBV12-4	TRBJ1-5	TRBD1	TGTGCCAGCAGGGGGACAGGGGGTCACCAGCCCCAGCATTTT	CASRGTGGHQPQHF
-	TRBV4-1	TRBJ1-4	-	TGCGCCAGCAGCCAGTTAGCAGGAAAGGGGGAAGAAAAACTGTTTTTT	CASSQLAGKGEEKLFF
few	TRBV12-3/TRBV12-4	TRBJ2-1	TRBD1	TGTGCCAGCAGTTTAGCGCTCTCAGGGGGCTACAATGAGCAGTTCTTC	CASSLALSGGYNEQFF
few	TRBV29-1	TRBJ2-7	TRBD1	TGCAGCGTTGGGGACAGTACCTACGAGCAGTACTTC	CSVGDSTYEQYF
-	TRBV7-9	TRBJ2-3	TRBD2	TGTGCCATCAGCTTACTAGCGGGAGCACCAGATACGCAGTATTTT	CAISLLAGAPDTQYF
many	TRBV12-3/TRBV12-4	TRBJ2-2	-	TGTGCCAGCAGTTTAGAGACAGCGAACACCGGGGAGCTGTTTTTT	CASSLETANTGELFF
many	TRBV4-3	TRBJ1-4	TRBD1	TGCGCCAGCAGCCAAACGCCTGGGTGGACAGGGGGAAATGAAAAACTGTTTTTT	CASSQTPGWTGGNEKLFF
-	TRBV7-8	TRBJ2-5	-	TGTGCCAGCAGCCATATGGGGTCGGAGACCCAGTACTTC	CASSHMGSETQYF
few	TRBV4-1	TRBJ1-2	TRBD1	TGCGCCAGCAGCCAAGCAGGGGGAAACTATGGCTACACCTTC	CASSQAGGNYGYTF
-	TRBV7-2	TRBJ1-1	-	TGTGCCAGCAGCTTCGGACGGTTAAACACTGAAGCTTTCTTT	CASSFGRLNTEAFF
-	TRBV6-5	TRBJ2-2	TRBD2	TGTGCCAGCAGTTACTCTGGGACTAGCGGGAGGGGGGACACCGGGGAGCTGTTTTTT	CASSYSGTSGRGDTGELFF
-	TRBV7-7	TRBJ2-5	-	TGTGCTAGCAGCTTAGGGGTAGGGGACCAAGAGACCCAGTACTTC	CASSLGVGDQETQYF
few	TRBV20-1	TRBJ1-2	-	TGCAGTGCAAGGGACATGATGACTGATGGCTACACCTTC	CSARDMMTDGYTF
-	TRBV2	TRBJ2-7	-	TGTGCCAGCAGTGCTAGCTCCTACGAGCAGTACTTC	CASSASSYEQYF
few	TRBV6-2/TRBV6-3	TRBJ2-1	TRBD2	TGTGCCAGCAGTTACTCTAGCGGGGGGGCGAATGAGCAGTTCTTC	CASSYSSGGANEQFF
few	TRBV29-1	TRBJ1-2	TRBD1	TGCAGCGTTACAGGGGGCGCGAGGGGCTACACCTTC	CSVTGGARGYTF
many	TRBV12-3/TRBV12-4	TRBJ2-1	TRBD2	TGTGCCAGCAGTTCCTGGCTAGCGGGGGAGGACAATGAGCAGTTCTTC	CASSSWLAGEDNEQFF
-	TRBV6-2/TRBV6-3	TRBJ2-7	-	TGTGCCAGCAGTTACGGCAGAAACGAGCAGTACTTC	CASSYGRNEQYF
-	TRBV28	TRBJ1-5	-	TGTGCCAGCAGCCCCGCCTCGTCTGGAGAACAGCCCCAGCATTTT	CASSPASSGEQPQHF
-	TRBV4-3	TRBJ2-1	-	TGCGCCAGCAGCCAAGTTGGGGGGAGGAGGTACAGTGAGCAGTTCTTC	CASSQVGGRRYSEQFF
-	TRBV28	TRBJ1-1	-	TGTGCCAGCAGTTTTTTACAGGAGTGGAACACTGAAGCTTTCTTT	CASSFLQEWNTEAFF
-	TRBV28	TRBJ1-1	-	TGTGCCAGCAGCTCTATCGAGACTGAAGCTTTCTTT	CASSSIETEAFF
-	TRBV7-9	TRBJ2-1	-	TGTGCCAGCAGCCAAGTCCCGAATGAGCAGTTCTTC	CASSQVPNEQFF
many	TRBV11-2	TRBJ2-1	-	TGTGCCAGCAGCTTATTTGTCTCCTACAATGAGCAGTTCTTC	CASSLFVSYNEQFF
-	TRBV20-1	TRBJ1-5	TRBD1	TGCAGTGCTAGGGTAGGGGGCGGCAATCAGCCCCAGCATTTT	CSARVGGGNQPQHF
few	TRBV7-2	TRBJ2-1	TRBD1	TGTGCCAGCAGCGTACCGGGACAGGGCTTCTGGGAGCAGTTCTTC	CASSVPGQGFWEQFF
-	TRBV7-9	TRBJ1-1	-	TGTGCCAGCAGCCAATCCGGGTATGAAGCTTTCTTT	CASSQSGYEAFF
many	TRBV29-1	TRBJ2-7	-	TGCAGCACCCGAACAGTGAACTACGAGCAGTACTTC	CSTRTVNYEQYF
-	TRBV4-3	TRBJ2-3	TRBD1	TGCGCCAGCAGCCAAGGGCCATACGACAGGGATGTAGATACGCAGTATTTT	CASSQGPYDRDVDTQYF
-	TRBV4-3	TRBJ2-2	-	TGCGCCAGCAGCCAATATAACCAGGAGGCCAGGGAGCTGTTTTTT	CASSQYNQEARELFF
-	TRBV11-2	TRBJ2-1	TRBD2	TGTGCCAGCAGCCTCTTCGGTCCCACTCTGGCGGGAGGTGTCGGGGATGAGCAGTTCTTC	CASSLFGPTLAGGVGDEQFF
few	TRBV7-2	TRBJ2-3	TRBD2	TGTGCCAGCAGCTTAGGGGCTAGCGGGAGAACAGATACGCAGTATTTT	CASSLGASGRTDTQYF